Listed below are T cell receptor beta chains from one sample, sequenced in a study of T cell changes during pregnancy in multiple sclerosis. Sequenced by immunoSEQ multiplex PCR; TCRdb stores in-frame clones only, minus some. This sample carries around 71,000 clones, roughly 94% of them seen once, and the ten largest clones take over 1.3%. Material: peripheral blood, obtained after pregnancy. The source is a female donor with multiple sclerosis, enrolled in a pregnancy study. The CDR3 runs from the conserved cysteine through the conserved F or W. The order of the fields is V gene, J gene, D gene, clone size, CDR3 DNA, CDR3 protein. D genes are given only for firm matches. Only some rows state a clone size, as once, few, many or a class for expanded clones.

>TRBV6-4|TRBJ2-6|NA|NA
TGTGCCAGCAAAGTAGGGAGCTCTGGGGCCAACGTCCTGACTTTC
CASKVGSSGANVLTF
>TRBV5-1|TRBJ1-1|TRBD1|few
TGCGCCAGCAGCTTGGATACAGGGGGTCGGACTGAAGCTTTCTTT
CASSLDTGGRTEAFF
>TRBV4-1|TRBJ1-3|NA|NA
TGCGCCAGCAGCCAAGAGGGTGAGGGTTTAAACACCATATATTTT
CASSQEGEGLNTIYF
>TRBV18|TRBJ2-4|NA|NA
TGTGCCAGCTCACCATTTCCGGACAATTGGGACATTCAGTACTTC
CASSPFPDNWDIQYF
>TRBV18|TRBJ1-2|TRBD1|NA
TGTGCCAGCTCACCAGGACAGGATAATGGCTACACCTTC
CASSPGQDNGYTF
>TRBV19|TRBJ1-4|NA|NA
TGTGCCAGTAGTTACATTAACAGGGAAAAACTGTTTTTT
CASSYINREKLFF
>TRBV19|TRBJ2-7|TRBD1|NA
TGTGCCAGTAGTATAGGGACAGGAGATTACGAGCAGTACTTC
CASSIGTGDYEQYF
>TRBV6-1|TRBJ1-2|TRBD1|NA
TGTGCCAGCAGTACTGACAGGGAGGAGGATGGCTACACCTTC
CASSTDREEDGYTF
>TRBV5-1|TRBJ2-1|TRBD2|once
TGCGCCAGCAGCTTGTCCCTAGCGGGAGACAATGAGCAGTTCTTC
CASSLSLAGDNEQFF
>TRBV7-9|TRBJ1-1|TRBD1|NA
TGTGCCAGCAGCCCACTGACAGGGCCTGATGAAGCTTTCTTT
CASSPLTGPDEAFF
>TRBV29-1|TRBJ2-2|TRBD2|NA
TGCAGCGTTGTGAGGGAGGGCTCGAACACCGGGGAGCTGTTTTTT
CSVVREGSNTGELFF
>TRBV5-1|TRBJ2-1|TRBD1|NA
TGCGCCAGCAGCTGGGAGCGACGGACAGGACACAATAGCTCCTACAATGAGCAGTTCTTC
CASSWERRTGHNSSYNEQFF
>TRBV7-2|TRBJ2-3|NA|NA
TGTGCCAGCAGCTTAGTAGCTAGTACAGATACGCAGTATTTT
CASSLVASTDTQYF
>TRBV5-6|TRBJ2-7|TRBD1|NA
TGTGCCAGCAGCCCCAGGACAGGGTGGCTCCCTTGGTACGAGCAGTACTTC
CASSPRTGWLPWYEQYF
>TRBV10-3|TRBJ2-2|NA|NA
TGTGCCATCAGTGACCCTAGCAACACCGGGGAGCTGTTTTTT
CAISDPSNTGELFF
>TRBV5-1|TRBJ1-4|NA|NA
TGCGCCAGCAGCTTGCAACAGGGAAGTAATGAAAAACTGTTTTTT
CASSLQQGSNEKLFF
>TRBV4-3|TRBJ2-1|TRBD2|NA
TGCGCCAGCAGCCAAGGGCTTGGACTAGCGGCCAATGAGCAGTTCTTC
CASSQGLGLAANEQFF
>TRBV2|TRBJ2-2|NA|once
TGTGCCAGCTTCCGAGCTCTTAACACCGGGGAGCTGTTTTTT
CASFRALNTGELFF
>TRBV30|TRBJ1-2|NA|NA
TGTGCCTGGAGTGCACGAGCGGGCTACACCTTC
CAWSARAGYTF
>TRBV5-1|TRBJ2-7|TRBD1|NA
TGCGCCAGCAGCGCAGGACAGGGCTCCTACGAGCAGTACTTC
CASSAGQGSYEQYF
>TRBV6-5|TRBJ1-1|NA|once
TGTGCCAGCAGTTACTGGACAGACACTGAAGCTTTCTTT
CASSYWTDTEAFF
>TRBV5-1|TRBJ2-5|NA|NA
TGCGCCAGCAGCTTTTCTGGCGAGACCCAGTACTTC
CASSFSGETQYF
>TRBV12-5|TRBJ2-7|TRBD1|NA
TGTGCTAGTGGTTTGGCCATTGGACAGGGGATCGACAACGAGCAGTACTTC
CASGLAIGQGIDNEQYF
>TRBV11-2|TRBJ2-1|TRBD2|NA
TGTGCCAGCAGCTTAATGGCTAGCGGGAAGGTCAGATACAATGAGCAGTTCTTC
CASSLMASGKVRYNEQFF
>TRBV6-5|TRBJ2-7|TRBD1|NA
TGTGCCAGCAGTCCGAGACAGGGCCACGAGCAGTACTTC
CASSPRQGHEQYF
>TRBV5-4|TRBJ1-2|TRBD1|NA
TGTGCCAGCAGCACAGGGACAGGGGCGTTTAACCACTATGGCTACACCTTC
CASSTGTGAFNHYGYTF
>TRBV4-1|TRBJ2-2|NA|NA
TGCGCCAGCAGCCAAGGACGGGTCACCGGGGAGCTGTTTTTT
CASSQGRVTGELFF
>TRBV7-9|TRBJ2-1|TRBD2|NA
TGTGCCAGCAGGCCACCGGGAGGGCCCTCCTACAATGAGCAGTTCTTC
CASRPPGGPSYNEQFF
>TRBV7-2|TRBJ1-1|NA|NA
TGTGCCAGCAGCTCGCAGGCGAACACTGAAGCTTTCTTT
CASSSQANTEAFF
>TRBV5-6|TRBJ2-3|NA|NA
TGTGCCAGCAGCCCTATCTCCCGCACAGATACGCAGTATTTT
CASSPISRTDTQYF
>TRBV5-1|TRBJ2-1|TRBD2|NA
TGCGCCAGCAGCCCATGGACTAGCGGGAGGGCGTGGAATGAGCAGTTCTTC
CASSPWTSGRAWNEQFF
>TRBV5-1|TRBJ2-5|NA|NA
TGCGCCAGCACGGGAGGGACAGGGCGAGAGACCCAGTACTTC
CASTGGTGRETQYF
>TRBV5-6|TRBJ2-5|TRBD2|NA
TGTGCCAGCAGCTTGACTAGCGGAGGGGAGACCCAGTACTTC
CASSLTSGGETQYF
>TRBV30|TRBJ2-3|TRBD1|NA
TGTGCCTGGAGTGCAGGGGGCAAAGGGGATACGCAGTATTTT
CAWSAGGKGDTQYF
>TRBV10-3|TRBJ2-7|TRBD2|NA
TGTGCCATCAGTGAATGGGTGCTAGCGGACTCCTACGAGCAGTACTTC
CAISEWVLADSYEQYF
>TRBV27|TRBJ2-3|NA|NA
TGTGCCAGCAGCCGCAGACAGTCCACAGATACGCAGTATTTT
CASSRRQSTDTQYF
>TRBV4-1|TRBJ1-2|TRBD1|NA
TGCGCCAGCGCCGCGGGAGGGGGCGCGAGGAAGTATGGCTACACCTTC
CASAAGGGARKYGYTF
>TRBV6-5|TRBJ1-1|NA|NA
TGTGCCAGCAGTTACCAGGGGAGGGGGATGAACACTGAAGCTTTCTTT
CASSYQGRGMNTEAFF
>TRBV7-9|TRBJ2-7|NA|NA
TGTGCCAGCAGGTCAGTGAGTGCGGGGCCCTACGAGCAGTACTTC
CASRSVSAGPYEQYF
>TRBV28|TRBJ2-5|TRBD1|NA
TGTGCCAGCAGTTCGGGACAGCAACAAGAGACCCAGTACTTC
CASSSGQQQETQYF
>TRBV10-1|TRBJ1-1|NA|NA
TGCGCCAGCAGTCCAGCGGGGTACACTGAAGCTTTCTTT
CASSPAGYTEAFF
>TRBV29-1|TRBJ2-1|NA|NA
TGCAGCGCCCAAAGGGGCCAGGGCCCTTACAATGAGCAGTTCTTC
CSAQRGQGPYNEQFF
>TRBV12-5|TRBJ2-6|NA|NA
TGTGCTAGTGGTTTGGCTCAGGGGCGCTCTGGGGCCAACGTCCTGACTTTC
CASGLAQGRSGANVLTF
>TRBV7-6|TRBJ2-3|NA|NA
TGTGCCAGCAGCTTCCGGACAGAATTCTGGGATACGCAGTATTTT
CASSFRTEFWDTQYF
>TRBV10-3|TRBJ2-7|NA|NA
TGTGCCATCAGTGGGACAGCTAGTTACGAGCAGTACTTC
CAISGTASYEQYF
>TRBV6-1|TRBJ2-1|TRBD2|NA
TGTGCCAGCAGTGAAAGCGGGACTGGTGGCAATGAGCAGTTCTTC
CASSESGTGGNEQFF
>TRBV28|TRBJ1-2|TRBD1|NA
TGTGCCAGCAGTCAGGACAGGGGGGCCAACTATGGCTACACCTTC
CASSQDRGANYGYTF
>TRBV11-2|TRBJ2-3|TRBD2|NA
TGTGCCAGCAGCCCAGGGACTAGCGGAGGCACAGATACGCAGTATTTT
CASSPGTSGGTDTQYF
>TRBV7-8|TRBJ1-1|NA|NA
TGTGCCAGCAGGCTAGATATGAACACTGAAGCTTTCTTT
CASRLDMNTEAFF
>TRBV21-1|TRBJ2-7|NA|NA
TGTGCCAGCAGCAAAGGGACACCCTACGAGCAGTACTTC
CASSKGTPYEQYF
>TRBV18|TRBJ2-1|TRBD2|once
TGTGCCAGCTCACCAGTGGGACTAGCCTACAATGAGCAGTTCTTC
CASSPVGLAYNEQFF
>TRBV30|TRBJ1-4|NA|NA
TGTGCCTGGAGTACAGATTATGAAAAACTGTTTTTT
CAWSTDYEKLFF
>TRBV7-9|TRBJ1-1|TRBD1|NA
TGTGCCAGCAGCTCATACCAGGGGGGTCAGAACACTGAAGCTTTCTTT
CASSSYQGGQNTEAFF
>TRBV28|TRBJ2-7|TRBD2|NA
TGTGCCAGCAGTCCCCCCAGCGGGAGATCCAACTACGAGCAGTACTTC
CASSPPSGRSNYEQYF